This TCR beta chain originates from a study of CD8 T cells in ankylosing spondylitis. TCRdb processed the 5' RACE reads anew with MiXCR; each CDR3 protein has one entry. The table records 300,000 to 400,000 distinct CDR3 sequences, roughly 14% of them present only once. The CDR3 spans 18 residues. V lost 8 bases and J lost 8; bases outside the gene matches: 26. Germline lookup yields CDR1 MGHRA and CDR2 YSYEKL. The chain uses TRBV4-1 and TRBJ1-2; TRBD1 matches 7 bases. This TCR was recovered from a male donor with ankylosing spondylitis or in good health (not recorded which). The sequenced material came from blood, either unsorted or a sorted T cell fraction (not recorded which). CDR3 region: CASLERDSVILSLSGYTF. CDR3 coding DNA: TGCGCCAGCCTCGAGCGGGACAGTGTAATTCTATCGCTCTCCGGCTACACCTTC.